These 29 T cell receptor beta chains were all obtained from the same sample, sequenced in a study of cytomegalovirus exposure and HLA in healthy donors. With 60 Vbeta and 13 Jbeta primers, the PCR was carried out. TCRdb's table, derived via immunoSEQ multiplex PCR, lists solely in-frame clones and lacks some. Of about 140,000 clones in the sample, roughly 88% were seen once. Sequencing used PBMCs. The receptors were sampled from a woman between 40 and 50 years old in good health and CMV-seronegative.

This clone was counted only a few times. The chain has TRBV28 and TRBJ1-1; D gene uncertain. Between the trimmed V and J ends, which lost 10 bases and 1 base, there was a span of 10 bases. Germline CDR1 is MDHEN and CDR2 is SYDVKM. The CDR3 runs to 12 residues. The CDR3 DNA reads TGTGCCATCCGGGGAGGGAACACTGAAGCTTTCTTT. Protein sequence: CAIRGGNTEAFF.

The genes are TRBV11-3 and TRBJ2-7, with TRBD2 identical over 11 bases. The V segment lost 0 bases and the J segment 2 bases; nucleotides outside the gene matches: 6. Germline V gene sequence: CDR1 SGHNT, CDR2 YENEEA. The CDR3 extends over 17 amino acids. The CDR3 protein is CASSLDRGLAAPYEQYF. The CDR3 DNA reads TGTGCCAGCAGCTTAGATCGGGGACTAGCGGCCCCCTACGAGCAGTACTTC.

V and J are TRBV5-1 and TRBJ1-1, with D possibly matching TRBD1 (5 bases). CDR1 and CDR2 (germline): SGHRS, YFSETQ. The CDR3 has 15 residues. Trimming cost V 5 bases and J 1 base, with 15 bases left between them. The CDR3 region is CASSQLWGSNTEAFF. The CDR3 DNA follows: TGCGCCAGCAGTCAGCTATGGGGCTCGAACACTGAAGCTTTCTTT.

The chain recombines TRBV30 with TRBJ2-7; TRBD1 agrees at 7 bases. The V gene's germline CDR1 is GTSNPN and CDR2 SVGIG (reference sequence). CDR3 size: 19 residues. V dropped 0 bases and J dropped 3; count of bases not matched to a gene: 20. The CDR3 region is CAWSVRRRGPGTEFYEQYF. In nucleotides, the CDR3 is TGTGCCTGGAGTGTAAGGAGAAGGGGGCCCGGGACGGAATTCTACGAGCAGTACTTC.

The chain couples TRBV7-8 to TRBJ1-5; D is perhaps TRBD1 (6 bases). CDR1 and CDR2 (germline): SGHVS, FQNEAQ. There are 15 residues in the CDR3. V was cut by 6 bases and J by 7 bases, with 19 bases left in between. The CDR3 here is CASSLGGAGEQPQHF. The DNA of the CDR3 is TGTGCCAGCAGTTTGGGGGGGGCAGGTGAACAGCCCCAGCATTTT.

The V gene is TRBV2, the J gene TRBJ2-5; TRBD2 agrees at 13 bases. V lost 7 bases to trimming and J lost 3 bases; unmatched junction nucleotides: 11. Germline CDR1 is SNHLY and CDR2 is FYNNEI. This CDR3 has 17 amino acids. The CDR3 nucleotides are TGTGCCAGCACTCTCCCAGGGACTAGCGGGATCGAAGAGACCCAGTACTTC. Protein product: CASTLPGTSGIEETQYF. The full variable domain, its missing parts supplied by reference TRBV2 and TRBJ2-5, is EPEVTQTPSHQVTQMGQEVILRCVPISNHLYFYWYRQILGQKVEFLVSFYNNEISEKSEIFDDQFSVERPDGSNFTLKIRSTKLEDSAMYFCASTLPGTSGIEETQYFGPGTRLLVL.

The gene calls are TRBV7-2 and TRBJ1-2; a possible D gene is TRBD1 (5 bases). V was cut by 2 bases and J by 0 bases, with 7 bases left in between. The germline V gene encodes CDR1 SGHTA and CDR2 FQGNSA. The CDR3 loop spans 14 amino acids. CDR3 DNA sequence: TGTGCCAGCAGCTTAAGACAGTCTAACTATGGCTACACCTTC. Its protein is CASSLRQSNYGYTF.

The chain carries TRBV5-8 and TRBJ2-5, with TRBD1 identical over 11 bases. Trimming took 4 bases from V and 6 from J; bases not matched to a gene: 8. CDR1 is SGHTS and CDR2 is YDEGEE in the germline V gene. The CDR3 spans 15 residues. CDR3 region: CASSPGQGARKTQYF. DNA of the CDR3: TGTGCCAGCAGCCCAGGACAGGGGGCAAGGAAGACCCAGTACTTC.

V usage is TRBV30 and J usage is TRBJ2-3, with 9 bases that match TRBD2. The length of the CDR3 is 13 residues. Trimming took 3 bases from V and 4 from J; bases not matched to a gene: 2. The germline gives CDR1 GTSNPN, CDR2 SVGIG (reference sequence). CDR3 nucleotides: TGTGCCTGGAGGGGACTAGCCTCAGATACGCAGTATTTT. It codes for CAWRGLASDTQYF.

V usage is TRBV7-8 and J usage is TRBJ1-5; 7 bases map to TRBD1. The CDR3 has 15 residues. V trimming: 1 base; J trimming: 6 bases; junction bases outside the gene matches: 6. Germline V gene sequence: CDR1 SGHVS, CDR2 FQNEAQ. The DNA for the CDR3 is TGTGCCAGCAGCTTAGTGACAGGGTTGGGTCAGCCCCAGCATTTT. The encoded protein is CASSLVTGLGQPQHF. Supplemented by reference TRBV7-8 and TRBJ1-5, the full variable domain reads GAGVSQSPRYKVAKRGQDVALRCDPISGHVSLFWYQQALGQGPEFLTYFQNEAQLDKSGLPSDRFFAERPEGSVSTLKIQRTQQEDSAVYLCASSLVTGLGQPQHFGDGTRLSIL.

The chain has TRBV6-5 and TRBJ1-4; TRBD1 matches 9 bases. Trimming at V came to 6 bases and at J to 8 bases, leaving 4 bases not matched to a gene. Germline V gene lookup returns CDR1 MNHEY and CDR2 SVGAGI. This CDR3 region has 13 residues. CDR3 residues: CASRGTGHEKLFF. In DNA, the CDR3 is TGTGCCAGCAGAGGGACAGGGCACGAAAAACTGTTTTTT.

About this clone: Compared with germline, one end of the junction differs, possibly owing to a read error. The chain recombines TRBV7-9 with TRBJ1-4, with D perhaps matching TRBD1 (5 bases). Germline CDR1 and CDR2: SEHNR and FQNEAQ (reference sequence). This CDR3 contains 14 residues. For the CDR3, the DNA is TGTTCCAGCAGCTTTATGACAGATAATGAAAAACTGTTTTTT. Encoded protein: CSSSFMTDNEKLFF.

This sequence joins TRBV6-6 and TRBJ2-7, with 7 bases lining up with TRBD1. From germline, CDR1 is MNHNY and CDR2 SVGAGI (reference sequence). The CDR3 consists of 13 residues. The J segment lost 5 bases and the V segment lost 6 bases, leaving 7 bases of the junction unmatched. The CDR3 bases are TGTGCCAGCAGCCCCAGGGGGAGCAACGAGCAGTACTTC. Its protein is CASSPRGSNEQYF.

The chain combines TRBV21-1 with TRBJ2-7; no DNA check was done on the table's D call, TRBD2. The end of the DNA fits TRBJ2-1 better, so the J call may be wrong. TRBV21-1 is an annotated pseudogene. The length of the CDR3 is 15 residues. Written as DNA, the CDR3 is TGTGCCAGCAGCAAAGAAGCTAGCGGGCCCTCTGAGCAGTTCTTC. Amino acids: CASSKEASGPSEQFF.

The chain is built from TRBV30 and TRBJ2-5; TRBD2 aligns across 11 bases. Germline V lookup: CDR1 GTSNPN, CDR2 SVGIG (reference sequence). The CDR3 consists of 16 residues. The ends lost 3 bases at V and 2 bases at J; junction bases unmatched: 8. The CDR3 bases are TGTGCCTGGAGACCCTGGGGGACTAGCGGTCAAGAGACCCAGTACTTC. Translated: CAWRPWGTSGQETQYF.

This chain joins TRBV7-3 and TRBJ1-5; D gene uncertain. CDR3 length: 17 amino acids. Germline V gene data show CDR1 as SGHTA and CDR2 as FQGTGA. V dropped 5 bases and J dropped 0 bases, with 17 bases sitting between them. CDR3: CASSPETTSYSNQPQHF. DNA for the CDR3: TGTGCCAGCAGCCCCGAAACTACCTCTTATAGCAATCAGCCCCAGCATTTT. The full variable domain, completed using reference TRBV7-3 and TRBJ1-5, is GAGVSQTPSNKVTEKGKYVELRCDPISGHTALYWYRQSLGQGPEFLIYFQGTGAADDSGLPNDRFFAVRPEGSVSTLKIQRTERGDSAVYLCASSPETTSYSNQPQHFGDGTRLSIL.

The chain employs TRBV19 and TRBJ1-2; D possibly corresponds to TRBD1 (6 bases). Per the germline V gene, CDR1 is LNHDA and CDR2 is SQIVND (reference sequence). V was cut by 5 bases and J by 4 bases, with 14 bases left in between. This CDR3 has 14 amino acids. The CDR3 loop reads CASSPRGAAYGYTF. The CDR3 bases are TGTGCCAGTAGTCCCCGGGGGGCCGCCTATGGCTACACCTTC.

This sequence joins TRBV7-2 and TRBJ2-1; D is perhaps TRBD1 (6 bases). Trimming stripped 3 bases from V and 3 bases from J, with 12 bases between. CDR1 is SGHTA and CDR2 is FQGNSA in the germline V gene. The CDR3 runs 15 residues. CDR3 coding DNA: TGTGCCAGCAGCTTTACCAGGGGAAGCTACAATGAGCAGTTCTTC. Translating it yields CASSFTRGSYNEQFF.

The chain recombines TRBV4-1 with TRBJ2-1; 9 nucleotides line up with TRBD2. This CDR3 contains 18 residues. Germline V gene lookup returns CDR1 MGHRA and CDR2 YSYEKL. The J segment lost 5 bases and the V segment lost 2 bases, leaving 13 bases of the junction unmatched. CDR3 nucleotide sequence: TGCGCCAGCAGCCAAACTGTTAGCGGGAGCCCCGAGGACAATGAGCAGTTCTTC. Translating gives CASSQTVSGSPEDNEQFF.

J is TRBJ2-7 and V is TRBV5-4, with 7 bases fitting TRBD1. J gave up 3 bases and V 4 bases, and 4 bases lay outside the gene matches. Germline V gene sequence: CDR1 SGHNT, CDR2 YYREEE (reference sequence). This CDR3 contains 13 residues. CDR3 nucleotides: TGTGCCAGCAGCCGTGGACAGGACTACGAGCAGTACTTC. Its protein product is CASSRGQDYEQYF.

A remark on this clone: The identical CDR3 is also encoded by other nucleotide sequences in the sample. The chain carries TRBV28 and TRBJ1-1, with a possible D match to TRBD1 (5 bases). This CDR3 is built from 13 residues. V was cut by 6 bases and J by 1 base, with 9 bases left in between. CDR1 MDHEN and CDR2 SYDVKM come from the germline V gene. CDR3 protein: CASSLTGNTEAFF. The CDR3 DNA is TGTGCCAGCAGCTTAACAGGGAACACTGAAGCTTTCTTT.

The V and J genes are TRBV19 and TRBJ2-7; the match to TRBD1 covers 9 bases. The CDR3 length is 14 residues. The germline gives CDR1 LNHDA, CDR2 SQIVND (reference sequence). Trimming at V came to 6 bases and at J to 2 bases, leaving 5 bases not matched to a gene. CDR3 residues: CASRKGQGPYEQYF. CDR3 bases: TGTGCCAGTAGAAAGGGACAGGGACCCTACGAGCAGTACTTC.

In this sample, this clone turned up a few times. V is TRBV11-2 and J is TRBJ2-7; no definite D call. The CDR3 extends over 11 amino acids. Trimming stripped 6 bases from V and 6 bases from J, with 9 bases between. CDR1 and CDR2 from the germline V gene are SGHAT and FQNNGV. The DNA for the CDR3 is TGTGCCAGCAGTCGGAGCGCCGAGCAGTACTTC. This codes for CASSRSAEQYF.

CDR3 residues: CASSEIRGGTEAFF. Written as DNA, the CDR3 is TGTGCCAGCAGTGAAATCAGGGGAGGGACTGAAGCTTTCTTT. This chain connects TRBV6-5 to TRBJ1-1; D might be TRBD1 (6 bases). V was trimmed by 5 bases and J by 5 bases, leaving 15 bases between them. Germline V lookup: CDR1 MNHEY, CDR2 SVGAGI. The CDR3 has 14 residues.

The chain couples TRBV5-1 to TRBJ2-3, with 11 nucleotides matching TRBD2. Germline CDR1 reads SGHRS; CDR2 reads YFSETQ. J was trimmed by 3 bases and V by 4 bases; bases with no gene match: 4. This CDR3 region has 15 residues. CDR3 protein: CASSLSGRETDTQYF. Written as DNA, the CDR3 is TGCGCCAGCAGCCTTAGCGGGAGGGAGACAGATACGCAGTATTTT.

The chain joins TRBV6-5 to TRBJ2-1, with a possible D match to TRBD2 (6 bases). V lost 6 bases and J lost 1, with 13 bases in between. Germline CDR1 reads MNHEY; CDR2 reads SVGAGI. This CDR3 is 15 amino acids long. The CDR3, as DNA: TGTGCCAGCAGCTTCGGGAGTCGGTCCTACAATGAGCAGTTCTTC. It yields the protein CASSFGSRSYNEQFF.

The chain links TRBV30 to TRBJ2-6, with a weak D call TRBD1 (6 bases). Trimming took off 2 bases at V and 4 bases at J, with 9 bases between the two ends. The CDR3 spans 14 residues. Germline assignment: CDR1 GTSNPN and CDR2 SVGIG (reference sequence). Written as DNA, the CDR3 is TGTGCCTGGAGTCCAGGGGCCGGGGCCAACGTCCTGACTTTC. As protein: CAWSPGAGANVLTF.

This clone has a handful of counts. The V gene is TRBV5-8, the J gene TRBJ2-7; D perhaps matches TRBD2 (6 bases). The CDR3 sequence is 17 residues long. The V end lost 4 bases, the J end lost 4 bases, and 24 bases lay between the germline ends. The germline V gene encodes CDR1 SGHTS and CDR2 YDEGEE. The CDR3 is CASSQRSLGGRDYEQYF. The DNA for the CDR3 is TGTGCCAGCAGCCAGCGGTCGTTGGGGGGACGGGATTACGAGCAGTACTTC.

The chain employs TRBV5-4 and TRBJ2-7; TRBD2 matches at 14 bases. Trimming cost V 4 bases and J 3 bases; bases outside gene matches: 6. The germline V gene encodes CDR1 SGHNT and CDR2 YYREEE (reference sequence). The CDR3 runs to 16 residues. The chain's CDR3 is CASSAGLAGGNYEQYF. CDR3 nucleotides: TGTGCCAGCAGCGCTGGACTAGCGGGAGGTAACTACGAGCAGTACTTC.